This section outlines one T cell receptor beta chain sequence together with its context. Its antigen remains unknown. V lost 3 bases and J 5 bases, leaving 10 bases between the germline ends. The CDR3 contains 14 residues. CDR1 is MNHEY and CDR2 is SMNVEV in the germline V gene (reference sequence). This record comes from a study of graft-versus-host responses after intestinal transplantation. Clones were sequenced by immunoSEQ multiplex PCR, and TCRdb holds only the in-frame ones, with some missing. The sample records about 120,000 clones, 85% to 95% being singletons. The sample in question was unstimulated CD8+ T cells sorted from spleen or lymph node cells, obtained before intestinal transplant. This sequence originates from a human donor who received an intestinal transplant. The chain joins TRBV27 to TRBJ2-2, with D unresolved. The CDR3 loop reads CASSLALSTGELFF. The CDR3 bases are TGTGCCAGCAGTTTGGCCCTATCGACCGGGGAGCTGTTTTTT.